This TCR beta chain stems from a study of blood T cell repertoires in COVID-19. Study context: PBMCs, B-cell-depleted T cells, or T cells were the source of the cDNA or gDNA that made up the material.

The CDR3 totals 14 residues. The ends were cut back, 4 bases at V and 5 bases at J, with 15 bases in the middle. Germline V CDR1 and CDR2: SGHNT, YYREEE (reference sequence). The protocol was immunoSEQ multiplex PCR, while the TCRdb copy is restricted to in-frame clones and leaves out a portion. Of 200,000 or so clones listed, over 75% are singletons. The source of this sequence is a man aged 55 to 70 with acute or convalescent COVID-19. V gene TRBV5-4 combines with J gene TRBJ2-5; perhaps TRBD2 as D (5 bases). The sequencing input was peripheral blood. CDR3 sequence: CASSRRARLETQYF. The DNA for the CDR3 is TGTGCCAGCAGCCGGCGGGCCCGCCTGGAGACCCAGTACTTC.